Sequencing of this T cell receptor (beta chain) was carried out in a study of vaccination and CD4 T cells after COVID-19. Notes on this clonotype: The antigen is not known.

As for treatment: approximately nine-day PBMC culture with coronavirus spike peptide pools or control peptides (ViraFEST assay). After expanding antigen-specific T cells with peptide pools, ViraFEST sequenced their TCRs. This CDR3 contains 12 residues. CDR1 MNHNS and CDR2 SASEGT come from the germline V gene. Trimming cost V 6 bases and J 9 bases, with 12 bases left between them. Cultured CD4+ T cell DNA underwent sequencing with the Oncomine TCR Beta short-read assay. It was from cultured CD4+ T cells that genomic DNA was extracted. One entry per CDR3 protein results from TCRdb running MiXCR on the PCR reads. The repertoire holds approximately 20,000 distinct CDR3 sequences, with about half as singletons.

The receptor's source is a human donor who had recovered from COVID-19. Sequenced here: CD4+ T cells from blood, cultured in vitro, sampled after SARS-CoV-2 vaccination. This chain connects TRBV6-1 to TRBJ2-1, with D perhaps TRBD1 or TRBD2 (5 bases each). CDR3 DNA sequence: TGTGCCAGCAGAAATGGGGGTGGTGAGCAGTTCTTC. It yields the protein CASRNGGGEQFF.